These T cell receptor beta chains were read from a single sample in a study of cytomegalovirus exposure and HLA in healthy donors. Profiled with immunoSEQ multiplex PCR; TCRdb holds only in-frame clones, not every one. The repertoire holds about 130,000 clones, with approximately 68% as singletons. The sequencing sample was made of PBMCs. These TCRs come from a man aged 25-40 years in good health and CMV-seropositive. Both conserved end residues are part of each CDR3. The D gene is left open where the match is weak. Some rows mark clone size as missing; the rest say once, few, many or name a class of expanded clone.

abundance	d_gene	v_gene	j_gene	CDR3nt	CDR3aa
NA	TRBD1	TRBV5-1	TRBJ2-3	TGCGCCAGCAGCTTGGGGACAGGGGGTCCTACTAGCACAGATACGCAGTATTTT	CASSLGTGGPTSTDTQYF
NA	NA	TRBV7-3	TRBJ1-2	TGTGCCAGCAGCTTAGGGGGGACGGGCAGCTCCTATGGCTACACCTTC	CASSLGGTGSSYGYTF
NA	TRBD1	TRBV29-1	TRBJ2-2	TGCAGCGCTCGGACAGGGAACACCGGGGAGCTGTTTTTT	CSARTGNTGELFF
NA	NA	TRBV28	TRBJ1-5	TGTGCCAGCAGATCTTTAGATCAGCCCCAGCATTTT	CASRSLDQPQHF
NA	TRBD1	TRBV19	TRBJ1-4	TGTGCCAGTAGTATCAGGGGGCTGGGTAATGAAAAACTGTTTTTT	CASSIRGLGNEKLFF
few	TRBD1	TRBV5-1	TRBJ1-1	TGCGCCAGCAGCTCCCTCGGACAGGGAATGAACACTGAAGCTTTCTTT	CASSSLGQGMNTEAFF
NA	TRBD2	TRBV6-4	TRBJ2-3	TGTGCCAGCAGTGACGGGACTAGCGGCACAGATACGCAGTATTTT	CASSDGTSGTDTQYF
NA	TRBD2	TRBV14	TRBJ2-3	TGTGCCAGCAGCCCAAGGCTAGCGGGTCCTCCCAACACAGATACGCAGTATTTT	CASSPRLAGPPNTDTQYF
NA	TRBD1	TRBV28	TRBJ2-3	TGTGCCAGCAGCCTGAGGACAGGGCCAGATACGCAGTATTTT	CASSLRTGPDTQYF
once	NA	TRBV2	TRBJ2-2	TGTGCCAGCACAGATACCGGGGAGCTGTTTTTT	CASTDTGELFF
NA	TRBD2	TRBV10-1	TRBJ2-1	TGCGCCAGCAGTGAGTACGGGAGGGGTCCTTACAATGAGCAGTTCTTC	CASSEYGRGPYNEQFF
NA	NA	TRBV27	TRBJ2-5	TGTGCCAGCAGTTTGTCAGCAGGGGACCCCCAAGAGACCCAGTACTTC	CASSLSAGDPQETQYF
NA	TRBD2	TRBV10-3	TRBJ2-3	TGTGCCACCGGACTAGGAACAGATACGCAGTATTTT	CATGLGTDTQYF
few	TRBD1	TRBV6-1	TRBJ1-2	TGTGCCAGCAGTGACCCTGGGACAGGGGTAGAGTATGGCTACACCTTC	CASSDPGTGVEYGYTF
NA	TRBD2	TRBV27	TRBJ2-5	TGTGCCAGCAGACGGACTAGCGGGAGCGGGACCCAGTACTTC	CASRRTSGSGTQYF
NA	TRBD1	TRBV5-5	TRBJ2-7	TGTGCCAGCAGCCCCCGCCCACAGGGGTTCGGGGACTACGAGCAGTACTTC	CASSPRPQGFGDYEQYF
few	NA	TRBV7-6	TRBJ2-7	TGTGCCAGCAGCTTATTTCGGGACTCCTACGAGCAGTACTTC	CASSLFRDSYEQYF
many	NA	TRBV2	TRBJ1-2	TGTGCCAGCAGCGTATATGGCTACACCTTC	CASSVYGYTF
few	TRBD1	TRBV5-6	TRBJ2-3	TGTGCCAGCAGCACGACAGGGAGCACAGATACGCAGTATTTT	CASSTTGSTDTQYF
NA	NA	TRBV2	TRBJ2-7	TGTGCCAGCACCCTCCGGGACATTAACCACGAGCAGTACTTC	CASTLRDINHEQYF
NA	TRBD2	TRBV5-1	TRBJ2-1	TGCGCCAGCAGCTTGGGGACTAGCGGGACATATCAGGATGAGCAGTTCTTC	CASSLGTSGTYQDEQFF
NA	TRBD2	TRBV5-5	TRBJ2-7	TGTGCCAGCACTTTCCCCGGCGGGGGATACGAGCAGTACTTC	CASTFPGGGYEQYF
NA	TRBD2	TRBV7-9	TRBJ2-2	TGTGCCAGCACCTGGGGGGGTTCAGACACCGGGGAGCTGTTTTTT	CASTWGGSDTGELFF
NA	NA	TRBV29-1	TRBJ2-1	TGCAGCGTGGTTATAGCCAAAAACAATGAGCAGTTCTTC	CSVVIAKNNEQFF
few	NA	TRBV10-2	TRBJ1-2	TGCGCCAGCAGTGATATAGGGGCCTTCCGTGGCTACACCTTC	CASSDIGAFRGYTF
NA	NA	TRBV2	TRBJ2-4	TGTGCCAGCAGTGAGGGGCGGACGGCAGCCAAAAACATTCAGTACTTC	CASSEGRTAAKNIQYF
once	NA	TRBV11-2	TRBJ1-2	TGTGCCAGCAGCTTAGCGGCAGGAAACTATGGCTACACCTTC	CASSLAAGNYGYTF
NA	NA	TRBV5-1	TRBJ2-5	TGCGCCAGCAGCTTGGGGGTGCGGTCAGAAGAGACCCAGTACTTC	CASSLGVRSEETQYF
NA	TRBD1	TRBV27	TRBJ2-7	TGTGCCAGCAGTTTAGACCAGACAGGGTACTACGAGCAGTACTTC	CASSLDQTGYYEQYF
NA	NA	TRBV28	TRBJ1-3	TGTGCCAGCAGTTTAATTCCCCAGGGTTACGGAAACACCATATATTTT	CASSLIPQGYGNTIYF
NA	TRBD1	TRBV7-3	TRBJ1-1	TGTGCCAGCAGCACTACAGGGGGCCCGGGCACTGAAGCTTTCTTT	CASSTTGGPGTEAFF
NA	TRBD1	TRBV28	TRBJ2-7	TGTGCCAGCCATCCCGGGCAGGGGGCGGACTACGAGCAGTACTTC	CASHPGQGADYEQYF
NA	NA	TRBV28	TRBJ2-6	TGTGCCAGCAGTTTTTTAGCTGGGGCCAACGTCCTGACTTTC	CASSFLAGANVLTF
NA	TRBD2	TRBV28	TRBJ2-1	TGTGCCAGCAGTCCTAGCGGGCCCATCTCCGATGAGCAGTTCTTC	CASSPSGPISDEQFF
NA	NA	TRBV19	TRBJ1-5	TGTGCCAGTAAGCAACAGGTCAATCAGCCCCAGCATTTT	CASKQQVNQPQHF
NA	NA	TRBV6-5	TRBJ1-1	TGTGCCAGCAGTTACTCCGAAGCAAGCACTGAAGCTTTCTTT	CASSYSEASTEAFF
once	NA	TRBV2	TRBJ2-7	TGTGCCAGCAGTGAATGGAGTAGGATTGGCGAGCAGTACTTC	CASSEWSRIGEQYF
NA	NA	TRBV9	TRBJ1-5	TGTGCCAGCAGTCGACACGGTAGCAATCAGCCCCAGCATTTT	CASSRHGSNQPQHF
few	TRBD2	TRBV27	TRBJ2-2	TGTGCCAGCAGGTCGCCTTTGAGGCAGGCGGGAGGGTACACCGGGGAGCTGTTTTTT	CASRSPLRQAGGYTGELFF
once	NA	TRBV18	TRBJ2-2	TGTGCCAGCCACGGGGTTTGGCACACCGGGGAGCTGTTTTTT	CASHGVWHTGELFF
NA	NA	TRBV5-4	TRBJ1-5	TGTGCCAGCAGCTTAAGTACAAATCAGCCCCAGCATTTT	CASSLSTNQPQHF
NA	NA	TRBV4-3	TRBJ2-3	TGCGCCAGCAGCCAAGTGGGGGCAGGGGCCACTGATACGCAGTATTTT	CASSQVGAGATDTQYF
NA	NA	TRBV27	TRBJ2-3	TGTGCCAGCAGTCTAAGAGTTCGGGACACGTTGCAGTATTTT	CASSLRVRDTLQYF
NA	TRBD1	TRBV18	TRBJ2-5	TGTGCCAGCTCACGGGGACAGATCGAGTTGGAGACCCAGTACTTC	CASSRGQIELETQYF
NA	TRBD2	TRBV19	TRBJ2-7	TGTGCCAGTAGTGTCTTCCTAGCGGCCCCTTCCTACGAGCAGTACTTC	CASSVFLAAPSYEQYF
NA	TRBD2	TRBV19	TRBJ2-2	TGTGCCAGTAGTAGAGGACTAGCGGGCGGGGAGCTGTTTTTT	CASSRGLAGGELFF
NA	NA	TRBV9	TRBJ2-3	TGTGCCAGCAGCGCGAGAGGTTGCGAGCGGAGGACAGATACGCAGTATTTT	CASSARGCERRTDTQYF